The sequence of this TCR beta chain was determined in a study of blood T cell repertoires in COVID-19. Study-level information: Sources were T cells, B-cell-depleted T cells, or PBMCs; the material itself was cDNA or gDNA.

Participant age was about 18 to 95 years, and participants resided in 24 US areas. Participant-reported clinical history was the basis for cohort assignment. In the authors' workflow: The assay estimated nucleated cells by amplifying reference gene primers. Only in-frame clones appear in the TCRdb table, and some are missing; sequencing was by immunoSEQ multiplex PCR. V and J calls and clone size are given by that table; D and trimming were obtained from the DNA. The repertoire holds under 500,000 clones, around 90% seen once, with nearly 2% in the top ten. This clonotype was sampled from a woman aged 18-29 years with acute COVID-19. Sequenced sample: PBMCs or T cells enriched from blood (not recorded which).

CDR3 in amino acids: CASSRGQASNQPQHF. The CDR3, as DNA: TGTGCCAGCAGCCGTGGACAGGCGAGCAATCAGCCCCAGCATTTT. This chain links TRBV7-2 with TRBJ1-5; TRBD1 matches at 7 bases. The V gene's germline CDR1 is SGHTA and CDR2 FQGNSA. Unmatched junction bases numbered 5, after V lost 5 bases and J lost 1 base. This CDR3 is 15 amino acids long.